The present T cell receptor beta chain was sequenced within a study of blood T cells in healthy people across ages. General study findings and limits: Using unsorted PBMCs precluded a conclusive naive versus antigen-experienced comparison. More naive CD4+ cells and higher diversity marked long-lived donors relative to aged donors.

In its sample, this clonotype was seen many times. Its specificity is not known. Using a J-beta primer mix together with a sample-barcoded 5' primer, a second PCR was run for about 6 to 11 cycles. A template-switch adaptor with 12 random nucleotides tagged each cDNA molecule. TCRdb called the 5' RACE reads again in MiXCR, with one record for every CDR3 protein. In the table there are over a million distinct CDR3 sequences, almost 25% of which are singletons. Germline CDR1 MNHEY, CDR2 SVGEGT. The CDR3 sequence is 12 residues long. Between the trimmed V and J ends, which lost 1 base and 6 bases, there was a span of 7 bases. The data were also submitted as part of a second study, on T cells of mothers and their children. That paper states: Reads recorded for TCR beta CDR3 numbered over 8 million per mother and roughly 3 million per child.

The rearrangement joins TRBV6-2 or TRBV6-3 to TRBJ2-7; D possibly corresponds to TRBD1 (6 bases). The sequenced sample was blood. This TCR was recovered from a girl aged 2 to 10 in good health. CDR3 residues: CASSYWGLEQYF. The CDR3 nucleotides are TGTGCCAGCAGTTACTGGGGGCTCGAGCAGTACTTC.